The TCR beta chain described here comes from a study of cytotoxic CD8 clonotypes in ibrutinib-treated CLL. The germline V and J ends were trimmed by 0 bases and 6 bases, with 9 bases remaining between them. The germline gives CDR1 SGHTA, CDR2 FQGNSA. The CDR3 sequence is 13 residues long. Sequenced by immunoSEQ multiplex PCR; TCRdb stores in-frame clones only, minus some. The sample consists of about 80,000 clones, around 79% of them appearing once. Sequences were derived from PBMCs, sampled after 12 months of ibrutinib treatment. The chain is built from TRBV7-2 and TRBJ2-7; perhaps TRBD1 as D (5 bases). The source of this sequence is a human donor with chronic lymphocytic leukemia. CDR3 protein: CASSLALRGEQYF. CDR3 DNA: TGTGCCAGCAGCTTAGCGCTAAGGGGCGAGCAGTACTTC. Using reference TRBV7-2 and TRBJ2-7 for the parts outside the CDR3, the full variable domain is GAGVSQSPSNKVTEKGKDVELRCDPISGHTALYWYRQSLGQGLEFLIYFQGNSAPDKSGLPSDRFSAERTGGSVSTLTIQRTQQEDSAVYLCASSLALRGEQYFGPGTRLTVT.